The 3 T cell receptor beta chains in this list originate from one sample, sequenced in a study of T cells expressing NK-cell markers. TCRdb re-called the 5' RACE reads and gives one entry per CDR3 protein, without DNA. This listing includes 550,000 to 600,000 distinct CDR3 sequences. Sequenced input: blood T cells: a sorted CD56 or NKG2C T cell subset, CD4+ or CD8+ T cells, or bulk PBMC T cells (not recorded which). These receptor sequences come from a man between 18 and 29 years old in good health.

The V call is TRBV5-1, the J call TRBJ2-1; TCRdb indicates TRBD2, and absent DNA this call remains unverified. The CDR3 loop spans 18 amino acids. CDR1 and CDR2 (germline): SGHRS, YFSETQ. CDR3 loop: CASSPGLAEQSSYNEQFF.

The chain carries TRBV29-1 and TRBJ1-2; TCRdb calls TRBD1, which cannot be checked without DNA. Germline values: CDR1 SQVTM, CDR2 ANQGSEA. CDR3 length equals 13 residues. CDR3 region: CSVGPAGGGGYTF.

The chain is built from TRBV20-1 and TRBJ2-1. CDR3 size: 12 residues. CDR1 is DFQATT and CDR2 is SNEGSKA in the germline V gene (reference sequence). The CDR3 region is CSARTDRYEQFF.